This paragraph reports one TCR beta chain. Germline V gene data show CDR1 as MGHRA and CDR2 as YSYEKL. The CDR3 has 15 residues. Trimming took off 1 base at V and 2 bases at J, with 10 bases between the two ends. Generated by immunoSEQ multiplex PCR, the TCRdb table keeps only in-frame clones and is missing some. The sample consists of approximately 160,000 clones, around 92% of them appearing once. The data are from a study of control samples from healthy donors and cancer patients. Sequencing was performed on blood. This receptor was taken from a woman in her forties in good health. The J gene is TRBJ2-3, the V gene TRBV4-1; possibly TRBD2 for D (5 bases). The CDR3 nucleotides are TGCGCCAGCAGCCAAGCGGAGCGGAACACAGATACGCAGTATTTT. This translates into CASSQAERNTDTQYF.